What follows describes a single T cell receptor beta chain. Its antigen has not been determined. Within one base of it there is no much larger clone, and no base qualities were kept. The cohort comprised some 700 healthy bone marrow donors. At the time of sampling, every cohort member was nominally healthy, though immune exposures that went unrecorded were likely present. CMV serostatus was recorded as positive for 250 to 300 and negative for 352 of the 666 cohort members, whereas no CMV serostatus was recorded for the donor in question. Each donor provided a peripheral blood sample, and peripheral blood mononuclear cells were used for TCR beta sequencing. Genomic DNA was extracted from the blood cell samples with the Qiagen DNeasy Blood Extraction Kit. From a lookup of the germline V gene, CDR1 and CDR2 are SGHRS and YFSETQ. V and J are truncated by 1 base and 1 base respectively, leaving an intervening sequence of 6 bases. There are 15 amino acids in the CDR3, from cysteine to phenylalanine inclusive. The sequence is cut down to CDR3 DNA, 45 bases in frame from base 1.

The source of the sample is a study of cytomegalovirus exposure and HLA in healthy donors (dated by TCRdb to the late 2010s). A note on the overall study: According to an earlier analysis of 587 of the donors, about 190 million T cells yielded some 120 million unique TCR beta sequences and approximately 300 Gb of sequence data. Besides the first cohort of some 670 subjects, a separate validation cohort made up of 120 different subjects was used. Approximately 330 gigabases of sequencing data and roughly 80 million unique TCR sequences made up an early release that covered approximately 620 HLA-typed donors. The study was designed to test whether signatures of past pathogen exposure could be identified by cataloging public T cell receptors. In a later genetic analysis, genome-wide SNP genotypes for about three fifths of the roughly 670 donors were used, and that subset was treated as a discovery cohort. Four to six DR-DQ haplotypes were handled as single units for association and clustering, since linkage in the cohort was strong. The number of typed donors differed by locus: about 620-640 for A, B, C, DRB1 and DQB1; 500 to 550 for DQA1; 606 for DPA1; and about 450 for DPB1. A later analysis re-analyzed previously published TCR beta repertoires from 650 to 800 donors and added high-resolution HLA genotyping to study TCR occurrence patterns. To predict cytomegalovirus infection status, the study combined high-throughput TCR immunosequencing, statistical association of individual TCRs with disease status, and machine learning. Alongside the repertoire data, information on donor age, sex, ethnicity and CMV serostatus was compiled. Rather than drawing on any new phenotypic data, the later analysis identified candidate immune exposures from TCR beta sequences and the way those sequences occurred across donors. The study profiled the T cell repertoires of 500 to 800 subjects by immunosequencing and related them to cytomegalovirus serostatus. To decide whether each TCR beta V gene segment behaved as functional or pseudogenic, an earlier analysis of approximately 590 of the donors relied on high-throughput TCR beta sequencing. Among the 398 genotyped donors, more than 70% belonged to the genetic ancestry cluster associated with self-reported Caucasian donors. Every repertoire in the discovery cohort had been generated on one and the same sequencing platform. HLA typing covered class I and class II loci at four-digit resolution. Among 300 to 500 genotyped donors of the cohort, an average of around 240,000 unique TCR beta nucleotide sequences was sequenced per donor, of which about 19% were non-productive.

The library came from the immunoSEQ multiplex PCR assay. The multiplex PCR relied on a mix of 60 forward primers for TCR Vbeta segments and 13 reverse primers for TCR Jbeta segments. The CDR3 region of rearranged TCR beta genes was amplified from genomic DNA with a multiplex PCR assay. The amplified TCR beta libraries were sequenced on the Illumina HiSeq System as 87-base-pair reads. In the authors' own workflow: A later analysis counted about 80 million unique TCR beta chains across the 670 or so repertoires, and roughly 10 million of these chains were shared by at least two donors. Raw reads were error-corrected and collapsed into unique sequences by a nearest-neighbor algorithm in which closely related sequences were merged to remove PCR and sequencing errors. Alignment of CDR3 sequences to IMGT reference sequences was used to assign V, D and J gene segments. For a sequence to be retained, a match of at least six nucleotides was required to both a V gene segment and a J gene segment. Rearrangements were called productive when the CDR3 lacked stop codons and stayed in frame with V and J; all others were non-productive. Following IMGT convention, CDR3 was defined as the stretch from the second conserved V-encoded cysteine to the conserved J-encoded phenylalanine. The earlier analysis of about 590 of the donors excluded sequences that lacked an unambiguous match to a single V gene segment. In an earlier analysis of around 590 of the donors, a V segment was called functional when productive rearrangements were above 56.7%, and segregating when the standard deviation between donors exceeded 5%. A statistical classification framework was built to diagnose cytomegalovirus status from the catalog of TCR beta chain sequences. V and J gene assignment, in a later analysis, came from comparing TCR nucleotide sequences with IMGT/GENE-DB human TR gene sequences. Using the TCRdist pipeline, a later analysis assigned CDR3 sequences along with most-parsimonious VDJ recombination scenarios. In a later analysis, each TCR beta chain was defined by its CDR3 amino acid sequence together with its V-gene family, and reads lacking a unique V-gene family were excluded. As a way to deal with suspected cross-contamination and a sequencing artifact, a later analysis dropped nearly 600 nucleotide sequences that were highly shared and had low generation probability. In a later analysis, a clonal expansion index was calculated for each public chain from normalized within-repertoire ranks of inferred template counts. In a later analysis, generation probabilities were computed using a VDJ recombination model fitted to out-of-frame rearrangements, and the results were checked against IGoR. Hypergeometric tests were used in a later analysis to score TCR-TCR, TCR-HLA and TCR-CMV co-occurrence, with a repertoire-size bias correction applied to the TCR pairs. To estimate false discovery rates, a later analysis permuted the HLA or CMV assignments 20 times. In a later analysis, co-occurring TCRs were grouped using DBSCAN, with TCRdist sequence similarity added in when clustering inside HLA-allele-positive subsets. Repertoires with fewer than 30,000 or more than 120,000 public chains, plus five repertoires with anomalous nucleotide sharing, were excluded from co-occurrence clustering. TCRdb mirrors the immuneACCESS table, restricted to in-frame sequences. Some clones are absent from its copies; in checked studies, under half trace to an unresolved V gene, and the reason for the others is unknown. The V and J calls and clone size were taken over from that table, and D and trimming were inferred from the DNA. The sample table lists about 59,000 clones, 83% of them with a count of one. The top ten hold 1.6% of the sample.

The paper's findings and limits, for the study overall: In both the original and validation cohorts, the classifier was reported to diagnose cytomegalovirus status with high specificity and sensitivity. For the cohort, immune exposure information was limited to CMV serostatus. The presence/absence analyses assumed that sequencing depth was roughly uniform across donors, and that assumption may not be true. A cluster of highly shared sequence variants was judged likely to be a technical artifact of the sequencing pipeline. Several of the top co-occurrence clusters appeared to be linked to parvovirus B19, influenza, CMV and Epstein-Barr virus, according to a later analysis. Broadly in line with IMGT annotations, most TCR beta V segments showed up in productive rearrangements about 87% or about 30% of the time in an earlier analysis of several hundred of the donors. Linkage disequilibrium might explain the correlated functional status among segregating V segments, but an unknown experimental factor could not be ruled out. Across donors, most TCR sequences were observed very rarely, whereas some public TCRs were present in many individuals. A further reported finding was that TCR beta sequences accurately predicted the HLA-A and HLA-B alleles for most subjects in the first cohort. A later analysis found that TCR association rates varied across HLA loci, with DRB1 alleles showing the most associated TCRs and HLA-C alleles the fewest. In vitro tests confirmed that three of the cytomegalovirus-associated TCR beta chains recognize cytomegalovirus antigens. Because counts were too low, about 15 rarely observed V segments, including chromosome 9 orphons, were left out of the earlier analysis of over 550 of the donors. In a later analysis, most CMV-associated TCR beta chains were found to appear HLA-restricted, with HLA associations seemingly driven largely by CMV exposure. A total of fewer than 200 TCR beta chains were listed by the study as associated with cytomegalovirus. Some IMGT-functional V segments, including TRBV6-2 and TRBV6-3, could not be told apart with the 87-base-pair reads, so those segments were excluded. The cohort was sequenced for TCR beta chains only, and without alpha or paired-chain data the features that could be detected were limited. Specific HLA alleles were associated with 15,000 to 20,000 TCR beta sequences at a false discovery rate of 0.05 in a later analysis. A later genetic analysis associated a missense DCLRE1C variant with V-gene and J-gene trimming of TCR beta chains, and an independent cohort replicated the association. When HLA alleles, especially DR and DQ, strongly co-occurred, TCR associations were difficult to assign to individual alleles. A later genetic analysis reported fewer N-insertions in productive TCRs among donors in an Asian-associated ancestry cluster than the roughly 700-donor mean. Because HLA typing was unavailable for some donors at each locus, only the typed subset was used in association tests. A later analysis found that HLA-associated TCR beta chains were more clonally expanded and had lower generation probabilities than equally common non-associated chains. The authors suggested that the approach could potentially be extended to other disease states and immunological phenotypes.

The receptor was derived from a human donor in good health. The sequencing sample was made of PBMCs. The V and J genes are TRBV5-1 and TRBJ2-6, with an unclear D gene assignment. At the DNA level, the sequence is TGCGCCAGCAGCTTGTCTTTGTCTGGGGCCAACGTCCTGACTTTC. Its coded protein is CASSLSLSGANVLTF.